The present entry profiles one T cell receptor beta chain with its context. This specimen comes from a study of blood T cells in healthy people across ages. The CDR3 contains 16 residues. V trimming: 6 bases; J trimming: 2 bases; junction bases outside the gene matches: 7. Germline-derived CDR1 and CDR2 are ENHRY and SYGVKD. Primed by a sample-barcoded 5' primer and a J-beta primer mix, a second PCR proceeded for about 7 to 11 cycles. Each CDR3 protein gets one entry after TCRdb re-called the 5' RACE reads with MiXCR. The sample lists about 650,000 distinct CDR3 sequences, about 30% occurring once. Source material: blood. The chain is built from TRBV10-3 and TRBJ2-3, with 11 nucleotides matching TRBD2. This TCR was recovered from a woman older than 75 in good health. The CDR3 nucleotides are TGTGCCATCAGCTTCCTAGCGGGGGGCGCCACAGATACGCAGTATTTT. Protein sequence: CAISFLAGGATDTQYF.